The 28 T cell receptor beta chains presented below share a single source sample, sequenced in a study of blood T cell repertoires in COVID-19. TCRdb's table, derived via immunoSEQ multiplex PCR, lists solely in-frame clones and lacks some. The data contain about 200,000 clones, 65% to 90% of them singletons. The specimen was PBMCs or T cells enriched from blood (not recorded which). The receptors originated from a woman in her twenties or thirties who had been exposed to COVID-19.

V usage is TRBV19 and J usage is TRBJ1-5, with unresolved D. The CDR3 is made up of 14 amino acids. Germline CDR1 reads LNHDA; CDR2 reads SQIVND (reference sequence). The V gene lost 6 bases and the J gene lost 0 bases, with 9 bases spanning the gap. The CDR3 sequence is CASSLDSSNQPQHF. DNA for the CDR3: TGTGCCAGTAGCCTCGACTCTAGCAATCAGCCCCAGCATTTT.

This clone appeared a few times. This rearrangement joins TRBV9 to TRBJ1-2; 8 positions agree with TRBD1. The CDR3 is made up of 15 amino acids. The V gene's germline CDR1 is SGDLS and CDR2 YYNGEE. V gave up 0 bases and J gave up 7 bases; unmatched junction bases: 8. CDR3 DNA: TGTGCCAGCAGCGTAGCTCCAAGGACAGGGTTTGGCTACACCTTC. This gives the protein CASSVAPRTGFGYTF.

This clone was counted a single time. This chain links TRBV11-3 with TRBJ1-1; D not certain. The CDR3 runs to 13 residues. Germline CDR1 SGHNT, CDR2 YENEEA. V was clipped by 1 base and J by 1 base, with 4 bases between them. The CDR3 coding sequence is TGTGCCAGCAGCTTAGGACAGAACACTGAAGCTTTCTTT. It codes for CASSLGQNTEAFF.

The chain links TRBV7-9 to TRBJ1-2, with 7 bases aligning to TRBD1. Looked up from germline, CDR1 is SEHNR and CDR2 is FQNEAQ (reference sequence). The CDR3 loop spans 15 amino acids. After removal of 2 bases from V and 2 bases from J, the junction contained 5 bases not matched to a gene. CDR3 protein: CASSLSRGVNYGYTF. The CDR3 DNA reads as TGTGCCAGCAGCTTAAGCAGGGGGGTGAACTATGGCTACACCTTC.

The V call is TRBV18, the J call TRBJ2-7; 8 nucleotides agree with TRBD1. Germline CDR1 KGHSH, CDR2 LQKENI. CDR3 length equals 15 residues. Trimming cost V 3 bases and J 2 bases; bases outside gene matches: 6. Written as DNA, the CDR3 is TGTGCCAGCTCACCCGGGACAGGTGCTACCTACGAGCAGTACTTC. This encodes CASSPGTGATYEQYF.

This clone was recorded once. This chain joins TRBV19 and TRBJ1-1; D unresolved. The CDR3 is 13 amino acids. The germline V gene has CDR1 LNHDA and CDR2 SQIVND (reference sequence). Trimming took 10 bases from V and 7 from J, leaving 19 bases between them. The CDR3 region is CATRSWTGDEAFF. The CDR3 nucleotides read TGTGCCACTAGATCGTGGACGGGAGATGAAGCTTTCTTT.

This clone was observed once. V gene TRBV7-2 combines with J gene TRBJ1-2, with D perhaps TRBD1 (5 bases). CDR1 and CDR2 from the germline V gene are SGHTA and FQGNSA. This CDR3 comprises 13 residues. V gave up 3 bases and J gave up 4 bases, with 9 bases separating them. CDR3 residues: CASSLWRGYGYTF. In DNA, the CDR3 is TGTGCCAGCAGCTTGTGGAGGGGCTATGGCTACACCTTC.

The chain combines TRBV3-1 (or the pseudogene TRBV3-2) with TRBJ1-4; D is perhaps TRBD1 (5 bases). This CDR3 spans 14 amino acids. The V gene's germline CDR1 is LGHDT and CDR2 YNNKEL (reference sequence). Trimming stripped 0 bases from V and 8 bases from J, with 10 bases between. CDR3 region: CASSQEGHGEKLFF. The CDR3 region has the DNA TGTGCCAGCAGCCAAGAAGGACACGGCGAAAAACTGTTTTTT.

The chain couples TRBV9 to TRBJ2-3; 8 positions agree with TRBD2. Losses at the gene ends were 4 bases for V and 3 bases for J; bases not matched to a gene: 7. This CDR3 has 15 residues. Germline V gene data show CDR1 as SGDLS and CDR2 as YYNGEE. The CDR3 DNA reads as TGTGCCAGCAGCCCCCGAGGACTAGCAACAGATACGCAGTATTTT. Its translation is CASSPRGLATDTQYF.

The V gene is TRBV25-1, the J gene TRBJ2-3; the D gene is possibly TRBD1 (5 bases). CDR1 is MGHDK, CDR2 SYGVNS, per germline. V dropped 3 bases and J dropped 5 bases, with 12 bases sitting between them. CDR3 length: 14 amino acids. CDR3 in DNA: TGTGCCAGCAGTGAGTTCGACAGATTAGATACGCAGTATTTT. It is translated as CASSEFDRLDTQYF. The variable domain in full, with the rest retrieved from reference TRBV25-1 and TRBJ2-3, is EADIYQTPRYLVIGTGKKITLECSQTMGHDKMYWYQQDPGMELHLIHYSYGVNSTEKGDLSSESTVSRIRTEHFPLTLESARPSHTSQYLCASSEFDRLDTQYFGPGTRLTVL.

This rearrangement joins TRBV9 to TRBJ1-6; D gene uncertain. V was shortened by 2 bases and J by 10 bases, with 13 bases between the two germline ends. The CDR3 spans 14 residues. CDR1 and CDR2 from the germline V gene are SGDLS and YYNGEE. The CDR3 loop reads CASSVLQTPSPLHF. DNA of the CDR3: TGTGCCAGCAGCGTCCTACAGACCCCATCACCCCTCCACTTT.

This rearrangement joins TRBV5-1 to TRBJ1-5; the match to TRBD1 covers 10 bases. The CDR3 spans 15 residues. Germline values: CDR1 SGHRS, CDR2 YFSETQ. The V gene end was trimmed by 4 bases and the J gene end by 4 bases; junction bases not matched to a gene: 5. The CDR3 spells CASSRTGQGNQPQHF. In nucleotides, the CDR3 is TGCGCCAGCAGCCGAACGGGACAGGGGAATCAGCCCCAGCATTTT.

The gene calls are TRBV4-1 and TRBJ2-1; TRBD2 agrees at 7 bases. V lost 0 bases and J lost 11; bases outside the gene matches: 7. Germline lookup yields CDR1 MGHRA and CDR2 YSYEKL. The CDR3 is 14 amino acids. The DNA of the CDR3 is TGCGCCAGCAGCCAAGATAGCAGGGAGGGGAAGCAGTTCTTC. Translating it yields CASSQDSREGKQFF.

This clone was recorded only once. This chain connects TRBV2 to TRBJ1-1; D call uncertain. CDR1 is SNHLY, CDR2 FYNNEI, per germline. The V and J ends lost 5 bases and 0 bases respectively, with 19 bases between them. The CDR3 sequence is 17 residues long. The CDR3: CASSRLGLGVMNTEAFF. The DNA of the CDR3 is TGTGCCAGCAGTAGACTCGGGTTAGGCGTCATGAACACTGAAGCTTTCTTT.

The genes are TRBV5-1 and TRBJ1-6, with 7 bases that match TRBD1. With 4 bases clipped from V and 6 bases from J, the junction kept 16 bases outside the gene matches. The CDR3 spans 18 residues. Germline V gene data show CDR1 as SGHRS and CDR2 as YFSETQ. CDR3 in amino acids: CASSPEGSGGQSNSPLHF. As DNA, the CDR3 is TGCGCCAGCAGCCCGGAAGGATCAGGGGGACAGAGTAATTCACCCCTCCACTTT.

The rearrangement joins TRBV12-5 to TRBJ2-1; 11 bases fit TRBD2. Germline V gene sequence: CDR1 LGHNT, CDR2 FRNRAP. CDR3 length equals 17 residues. V trimming: 9 bases; J trimming: 6 bases; junction bases outside the gene matches: 16. The CDR3, as DNA: TGTGCTAGCCAGACGGGCCTAACTAGCGGGGGCCGCAATGAGCAGTTCTTC. This encodes CASQTGLTSGGRNEQFF.

This chain links TRBV30 with TRBJ1-1; TRBD1 might be the D (6 bases). From germline, CDR1 is GTSNPN and CDR2 SVGIG (reference sequence). V was cut by 7 bases and J by 0 bases, with 15 bases left in between. The CDR3 covers 14 residues. This chain's CDR3 is CASGGARVNTEAFF. CDR3 DNA: TGTGCCTCTGGGGGCGCCCGGGTGAACACTGAAGCTTTCTTT.

J is TRBJ1-1 and V is TRBV7-6, with 8 nucleotides matching TRBD1. From germline, CDR1 is SGHVS and CDR2 FNYEAQ. The CDR3 loop spans 16 amino acids. J was trimmed by 0 bases and V by 0 bases; bases with no gene match: 3. The CDR3 reads CASSLADRAMNTEAFF. CDR3 nucleotides: TGTGCCAGCAGCTTAGCGGACAGGGCGATGAACACTGAAGCTTTCTTT.

This clone appeared a few times. V and J are TRBV2 and TRBJ1-2, with 7 positions matching TRBD1. The CDR3 runs to 13 residues. The germline V gene has CDR1 SNHLY and CDR2 FYNNEI. Unmatched junction bases numbered 7, after V lost 8 bases and J lost 4 bases. CDR3 DNA: TGTGCCAGCCGACAGGGTCAGGGCTATGGCTACACCTTC. This sequence encodes CASRQGQGYGYTF.

This clone showed up just once. J is TRBJ1-1 and V is TRBV27; no clear D. This CDR3 contains 15 residues. Looked up from germline, CDR1 is MNHEY and CDR2 is SMNVEV (reference sequence). V was cut by 3 bases and J by 7 bases, with 18 bases left in between. CDR3 region: CASSFSSLRPVEAFF. Here the CDR3 DNA reads TGTGCCAGCAGTTTTAGCAGCCTAAGGCCCGTTGAAGCTTTCTTT.

The chain employs TRBV7-9 and TRBJ1-1, with a weak D call TRBD1 (6 bases). V gave up 0 bases and J gave up 3 bases, with 11 bases separating them. Looked up from germline, CDR1 is SEHNR and CDR2 is FQNEAQ (reference sequence). The CDR3 has 15 residues. The CDR3 loop reads CASSLAGQWDTEAFF. The CDR3 DNA follows: TGTGCCAGCAGCTTAGCCGGACAGTGGGACACTGAAGCTTTCTTT.

The chain combines TRBV28 with TRBJ2-2, with TRBD1 matching over 7 bases. V lost 9 bases to trimming and J lost 4 bases; unmatched junction nucleotides: 26. Germline CDR1 MDHEN, CDR2 SYDVKM. The CDR3 has 20 residues. The CDR3 loop is CARRHRSRFLNRGGTGELFF. CDR3 DNA: TGTGCCAGGCGTCATCGGTCCCGGTTCTTGAACAGGGGCGGCACCGGGGAGCTGTTTTTT.

The chain has TRBV19 and TRBJ2-3, with a weak D call TRBD1 (6 bases). Trimming cost V 5 bases and J 0 bases, with 18 bases left between them. Germline V CDR1 and CDR2: LNHDA, SQIVND (reference sequence). The CDR3 contains 17 residues. The DNA of the CDR3 is TGTGCCAGTAGTCGAGACGTCGGACAGAGTAGCACAGATACGCAGTATTTT. It is translated as CASSRDVGQSSTDTQYF.

This chain uses TRBV7-2 with TRBJ2-1; 12 nucleotides line up with TRBD2. J was trimmed by 2 bases and V by 3 bases; bases with no gene match: 5. Germline CDR1 SGHTA, CDR2 FQGNSA. CDR3 length equals 17 residues. The CDR3 DNA sequence: TGTGCCAGCAGCTTTACTAGCGGGGGGCCCCCCTACAATGAGCAGTTCTTC. Amino acids: CASSFTSGGPPYNEQFF.

The J gene is TRBJ2-1, the V gene TRBV6-2 or TRBV6-3, with D tentatively TRBD2 (6 bases). Germline assignment: CDR1 MNHEY and CDR2 SVGEGT. The CDR3 totals 14 residues. Deletions cut 3 bases from V and 8 bases from J, with 14 bases between. CDR3 sequence: CASSYRLGYYEQFF. CDR3 coding DNA: TGTGCCAGCAGTTATCGACTAGGGTATTATGAGCAGTTCTTC.

The chain employs TRBV6-5 and TRBJ2-1; 9 bases map to TRBD2. Losses at the gene ends were 2 bases for V and 10 bases for J; bases not matched to a gene: 0. Germline V lookup: CDR1 MNHEY, CDR2 SVGAGI. This CDR3 has 12 residues. The CDR3, as DNA: TGTGCCAGCAGTTACAGCGGGGGGGAGCAGTTCTTC. It yields the protein CASSYSGGEQFF.

This clone was detected only a few times. The V call is TRBV24-1, the J call TRBJ2-7; 8 nucleotides align to TRBD1. Per germline, CDR1 KGHDR and CDR2 SFDVKD. CDR3 length equals 15 residues. J was trimmed by 3 bases and V by 4 bases; bases with no gene match: 7. The CDR3 DNA sequence: TGTGCCACCAGTGAACAGAACGGACAGGGCTACGAGCAGTACTTC. Protein product: CATSEQNGQGYEQYF.

The chain employs TRBV30 and TRBJ1-5; 7 positions match TRBD1. V shed 0 bases and J 6 bases; nucleotides not matched to a gene: 8. CDR1 GTSNPN and CDR2 SVGIG come from the germline V gene (reference sequence). The CDR3 is made up of 15 amino acids. The CDR3 DNA follows: TGTGCCTGGAGTGTACAGGGGTCGGTTAGTCAGCCCCAGCATTTT. Translated, it gives CAWSVQGSVSQPQHF.